The clone carrying this TCR beta chain was recorded many times. This entry belongs to a study of T cells in Graves' hyperthyroidism and ophthalmopathy. The CDR3 regions of TCR beta were amplified from RNA transcripts. The study used the HTBI primer set for a first-round RT-PCR of the TCR CDR3. TCRdb ran MiXCR on the multiplex PCR reads and lists one entry per CDR3 protein. The table lists a few hundred thousand distinct CDR3 sequences, approximately 15% of them singletons. Material for sequencing was blood. This TCR was sampled from a woman aged 25 to 39 with Graves' hyperthyroidism that later progressed to Graves' ophthalmopathy.

DNA for the CDR3: TGTGCCAGTAGTCGCAGCTGGACGGTGGACACTGAAGCTTTCTTT. Translation: CASSRSWTVDTEAFF. The rearrangement uses TRBV19 and TRBJ1-1, with no clear D. Trimming took off 5 bases at V and 3 bases at J, with 16 bases between the two ends. This CDR3 is built from 15 residues. The germline V gene has CDR1 LNHDA and CDR2 SQIVND (reference sequence).